This T cell receptor beta chain is drawn from a study of vaccination and CD4 T cells after COVID-19. Regarding the study as a whole: The authors identified 304 of 307 vaccine-specific clones in convalescent patients as spike mono-reactive.

Germline assignment: CDR1 DFQATT and CDR2 SNEGSKA (reference sequence). Between the trimmed V and J ends, which lost 4 bases and 2 bases, there was a span of 11 bases. This CDR3 region has 13 residues. Time point of the sample: late sampling 161 to 241 days after vaccination in a few convalescent patients. This clonotype was found a few times. Its target is unknown. TCRdb redid the calling of the PCR reads with MiXCR, one entry per CDR3 protein. The table lists 25,000 to 30,000 distinct CDR3 sequences, around 50% of them singletons. Sequencing was performed on CD4+ T cells from blood, taken about 7 months after SARS-CoV-2 vaccination. This TCR came from a human donor who had recovered from COVID-19. J is TRBJ2-5 and V is TRBV20-1, with D perhaps matching TRBD1 (5 bases). This chain's CDR3 is CSAKDTLQETQYF. In DNA form, the CDR3 reads TGCAGTGCTAAGGACACCCTTCAAGAGACCCAGTACTTC.